This TCR beta chain was profiled in a study of T-cell reconstitution after alpha-beta-depleted transplantation in children. Regarding the study as a whole: T-cell counts and diversity were attributed mostly to newly produced T cells one year after transplant.

Remarks on this clonotype: The antigen is not known.

Unique molecular identifiers featured in how the TCRbeta library was prepared. Via MiXCR, TCRdb re-called the PCR reads, giving one row per CDR3 protein. This repertoire shows 780,000 or so distinct CDR3 sequences, roughly 15% found once; its top ten account for around 5%. The CDR3 length is 14 residues. Trimming cost V 5 bases and J 0 bases, with 9 bases left between them. Germline values: CDR1 MRHNA, CDR2 SNTAGT. This TCR derives from a male patient between 10 and 17 years old who had a stem cell transplant for acute lymphoblastic leukemia, so the T cells may come from the graft donor. The rearrangement joins TRBV6-4 to TRBJ2-3; D unclear. The input for sequencing was PBMCs, mostly from graft donor cells, taken 360 days after TCRalphabeta/CD19-depleted stem cell transplant. The DNA of the CDR3 is TGTGCCAGCAGTCGATTCTCTAGCACAGATACGCAGTATTTT. Protein product: CASSRFSSTDTQYF.